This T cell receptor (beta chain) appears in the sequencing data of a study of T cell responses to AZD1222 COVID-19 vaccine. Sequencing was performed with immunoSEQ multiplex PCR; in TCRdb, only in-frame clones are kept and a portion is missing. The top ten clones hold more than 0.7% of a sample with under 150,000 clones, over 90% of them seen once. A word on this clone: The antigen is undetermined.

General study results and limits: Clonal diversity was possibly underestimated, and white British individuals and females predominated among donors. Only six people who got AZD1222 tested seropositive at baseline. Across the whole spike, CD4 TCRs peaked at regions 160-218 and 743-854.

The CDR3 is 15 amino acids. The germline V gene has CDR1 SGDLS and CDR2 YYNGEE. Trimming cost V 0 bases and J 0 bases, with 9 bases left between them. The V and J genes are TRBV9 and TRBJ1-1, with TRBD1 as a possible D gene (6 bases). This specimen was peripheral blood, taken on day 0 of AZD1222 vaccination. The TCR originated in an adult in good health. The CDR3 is CASSVGRDMNTEAFF. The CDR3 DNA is TGTGCCAGCAGCGTAGGTAGGGACATGAACACTGAAGCTTTCTTT.